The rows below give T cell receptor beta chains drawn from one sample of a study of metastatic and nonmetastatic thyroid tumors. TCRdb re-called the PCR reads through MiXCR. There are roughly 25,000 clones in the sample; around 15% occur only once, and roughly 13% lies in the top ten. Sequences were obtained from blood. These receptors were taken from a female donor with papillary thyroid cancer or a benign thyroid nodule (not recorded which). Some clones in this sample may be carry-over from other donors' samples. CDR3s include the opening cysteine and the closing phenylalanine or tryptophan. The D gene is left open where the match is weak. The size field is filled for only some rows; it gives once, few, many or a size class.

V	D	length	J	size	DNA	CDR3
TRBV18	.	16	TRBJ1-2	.	TGTGCCAGCTCACCCCTCCCTCCCTCATCGAACTATGGCTACACCTTC	CASSPLPPSSNYGYTF
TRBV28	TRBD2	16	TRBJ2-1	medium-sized	TGTGCCAGCAGATCTAAAAGACTAGCGGCTTACAATGAGCAGTTCTTC	CASRSKRLAAYNEQFF
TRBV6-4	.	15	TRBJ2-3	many	TGTGCCAGCAGTGACACTGGGGTCGAGGGAGATACGCAGTATTTT	CASSDTGVEGDTQYF
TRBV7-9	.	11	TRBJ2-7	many	TGTGCCAGCAGCTTATCTTACGAGCAGTACTTC	CASSLSYEQYF
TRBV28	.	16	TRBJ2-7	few	TGTGCCAGCAGTTCCCGTATCGCGGCAGGGATATACGAGCAGTACTTC	CASSSRIAAGIYEQYF
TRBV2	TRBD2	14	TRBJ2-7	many	TGTGCCAGCAGTGAAAGTAGCGGGAGGTACGAGCAGTACTTC	CASSESSGRYEQYF
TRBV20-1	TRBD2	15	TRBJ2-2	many	TGCAGTGCTAATAGCGGGAGGGCGGTCACCGGGGAGCTGTTTTTT	CSANSGRAVTGELFF
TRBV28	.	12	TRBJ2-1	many	TGTGCCAGCAGTTTATCTCCCCGGTGGCAGTTCTTC	CASSLSPRWQFF
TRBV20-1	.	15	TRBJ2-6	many	TGCAGTGCTAGAGATCTTAGTCCTGGGGCCAACGTCCTGACTTTC	CSARDLSPGANVLTF
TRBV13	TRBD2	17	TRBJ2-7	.	TGTGCCAGCAGCTTAGGACCCGGACTAGCGGGAGGGCCCGAGCAGTACTTC	CASSLGPGLAGGPEQYF
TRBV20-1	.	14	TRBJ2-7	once	TGCAGTGCTTCGACGGGCTCCCCTTTGTACGAGCAGTACTTC	CSASTGSPLYEQYF
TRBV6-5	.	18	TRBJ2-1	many	TGTGCCAGCAGTTACTCGGAGTATCCCAGACCCCCTTACAATGAGCAGTTCTTC	CASSYSEYPRPPYNEQFF
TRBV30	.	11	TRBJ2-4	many	TGTGCCTGGAGTGTAGGGCTTTTTTTATACTTC	CAWSVGLFLYF
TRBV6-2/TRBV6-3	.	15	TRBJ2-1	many	TGTGCCAGCAGTTACGGGACACCCGACTACAATGAGCAGTTCTTC	CASSYGTPDYNEQFF
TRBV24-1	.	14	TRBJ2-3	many	TGTGCCACCAGTGATTTTGACTATCTAGATACGCAGTATTTT	CATSDFDYLDTQYF
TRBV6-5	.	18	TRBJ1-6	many	TGTGCCAGCAGTCCAACCCGACAGGCGAGCTCCTATAATTCACCCCTCCACTTT	CASSPTRQASSYNSPLHF
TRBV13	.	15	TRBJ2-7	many	TGTGCCAGCAGCTTGAGGCTGGCCAGCTCCTACGAGCAGTACTTC	CASSLRLASSYEQYF
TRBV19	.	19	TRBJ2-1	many	TGTGCCAGTAGTATACCCCGTACCGGGGGAATAGACCTGTACAATGAGCAGTTCTTC	CASSIPRTGGIDLYNEQFF
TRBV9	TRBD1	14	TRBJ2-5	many	TGTGCCAGCAGCTCACAGGACAGGCAAGAGACCCAGTACTTC	CASSSQDRQETQYF
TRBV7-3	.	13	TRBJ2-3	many	TGTGCCAGCAGCTCCGTTAGCACAGATACGCAGTATTTT	CASSSVSTDTQYF
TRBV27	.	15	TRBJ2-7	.	TGTGCCAGCAGAAGGCAGGTTTTAGCGCCCTACGAGCAGTACTTC	CASRRQVLAPYEQYF
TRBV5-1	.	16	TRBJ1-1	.	TGCGCCAGCAGCTTGGGAGCTGGCAGGGTGAACACTGAAGCTTTCTTT	CASSLGAGRVNTEAFF
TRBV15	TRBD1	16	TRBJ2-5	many	TGTGCCACCAGCGGCGCTGGGACAGGGGGCCGGGAGACCCAGTACTTC	CATSGAGTGGRETQYF
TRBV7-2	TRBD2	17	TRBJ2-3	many	TGTGCCAGCAGCCAAAGCGGGAGCGGTCCGGGCCCAGATACGCAGTATTTT	CASSQSGSGPGPDTQYF
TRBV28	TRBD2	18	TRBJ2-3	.	TGTGCCAGCAGTAGTCCCGGGACTAGCGGGAGGGCCGTAGATACGCAGTATTTT	CASSSPGTSGRAVDTQYF
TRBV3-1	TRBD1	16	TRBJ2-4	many	TGTGCCAGCAGCCGAGGAACAGGGGGGGCCAAAAACATTCAGTACTTC	CASSRGTGGAKNIQYF
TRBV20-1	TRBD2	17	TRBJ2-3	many	TGCAGTGCTAGAGCAGGACTAGCGGGCGGGCGCACAGATACGCAGTATTTT	CSARAGLAGGRTDTQYF
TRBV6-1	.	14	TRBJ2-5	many	TGTGCCAGCAGAAACCTTGGGGCGGGGGAGACCCAGTACTTC	CASRNLGAGETQYF
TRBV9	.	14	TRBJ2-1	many	TGTGCCAGCACCCCGACGGGCCGAGTCGGTGAGCAGTTCTTC	CASTPTGRVGEQFF
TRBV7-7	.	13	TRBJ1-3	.	TGTGCCAGCAGCCGGGGGGTAGGAAACACCATATATTTT	CASSRGVGNTIYF
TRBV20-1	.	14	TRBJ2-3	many	TGCAGTGCTAGAAAGACCCCACGTACAGATACGCAGTATTTT	CSARKTPRTDTQYF
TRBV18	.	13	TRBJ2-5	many	TGTGCCAGCTCACCGCCGTCTATGTGGGCCCAGTACTTC	CASSPPSMWAQYF
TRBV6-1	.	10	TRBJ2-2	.	TGTGCCAGCAGGCGCGGGGAGCTGTTTTTT	CASRRGELFF
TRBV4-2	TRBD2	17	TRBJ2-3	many	TGTGCCAGCAGCCAAGAGGGGGCGGGAGGGGACACAGATACGCAGTATTTT	CASSQEGAGGDTDTQYF
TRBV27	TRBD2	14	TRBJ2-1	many	TGTGCCACAAAAGCGGGAGCCTCCTACAATGAGCAGTTCTTC	CATKAGASYNEQFF
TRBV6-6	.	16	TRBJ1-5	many	TGTGCCAGCAGTTACTCGACGTCCGGAGGGAATCAGCCCCAGCATTTT	CASSYSTSGGNQPQHF
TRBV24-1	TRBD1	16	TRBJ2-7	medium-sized	TGTGCCACCAGGGGGCGGGGGGGGACAGGGGGCTACGAGCAGTACTTC	CATRGRGGTGGYEQYF
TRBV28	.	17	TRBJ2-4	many	TGTGCCACCGTCCATACGCCGGCGGGGAGGGCCAAAAACATTCAGTACTTC	CATVHTPAGRAKNIQYF
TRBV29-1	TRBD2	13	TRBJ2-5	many	TGCAGCTCGACAGCGGGAGGTGGTGAGACCCAGTACTTC	CSSTAGGGETQYF
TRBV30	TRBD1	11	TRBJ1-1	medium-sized	TGTGCCTGGGGGACAGGGATGAGAGCTTTCTTT	CAWGTGMRAFF
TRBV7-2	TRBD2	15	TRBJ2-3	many	TGTGCCAGCAGCTCCGAGCGGGAGTCGGGAGATACGCAGTATTTT	CASSSERESGDTQYF
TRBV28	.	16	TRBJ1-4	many	TGTGCCAGCAGTTTATGGAGGGCCGGAGGTAATGAAAAACTGTTTTTT	CASSLWRAGGNEKLFF
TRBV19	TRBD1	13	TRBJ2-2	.	TGTGCCAGCGCCGGGACAGGGACCGGGGAGCTGTTTTTT	CASAGTGTGELFF
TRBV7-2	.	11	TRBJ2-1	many	TGTGCCAGCAGCCGATACAATGAGCAGTTCTTC	CASSRYNEQFF
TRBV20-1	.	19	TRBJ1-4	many	TGCAGTGCTAGAGATCCCGGGGGGGGATACGTTGGTGGTAATGAAAAACTGTTTTTT	CSARDPGGGYVGGNEKLFF
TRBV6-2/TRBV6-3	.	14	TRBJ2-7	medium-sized	TGTGCCAGCAGTTACCCTCCGGGTCCCTACGAGCAGTACTTC	CASSYPPGPYEQYF
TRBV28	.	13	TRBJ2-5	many	TGTGCCAGCTTGCCGGGAGAGATGGAGACCCAGTACTTC	CASLPGEMETQYF
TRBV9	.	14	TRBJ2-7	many	TGTGCCAGCAGCGTATCCCCACAGGGCGACGAGCAGTACTTC	CASSVSPQGDEQYF
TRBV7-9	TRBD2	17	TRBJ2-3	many	TGTGCCAGCAGCTCCCGATGGTTAGCGGGAGCCTCAGATACGCAGTATTTT	CASSSRWLAGASDTQYF